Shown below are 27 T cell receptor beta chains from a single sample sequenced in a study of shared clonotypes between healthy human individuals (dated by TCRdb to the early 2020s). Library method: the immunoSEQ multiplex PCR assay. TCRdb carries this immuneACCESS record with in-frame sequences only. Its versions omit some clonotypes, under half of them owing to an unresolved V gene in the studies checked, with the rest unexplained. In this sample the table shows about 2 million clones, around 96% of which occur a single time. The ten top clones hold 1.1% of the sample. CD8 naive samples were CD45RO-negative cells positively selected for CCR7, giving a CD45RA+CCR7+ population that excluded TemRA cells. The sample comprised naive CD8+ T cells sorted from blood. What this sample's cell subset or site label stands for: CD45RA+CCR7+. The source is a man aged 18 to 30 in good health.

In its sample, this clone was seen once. The CDR3 sequence is CASLGLNYEQYF. The CDR3 DNA reads as TGTGCCAGCTTGGGATTAAACTACGAGCAGTACTTC. The chain joins TRBV6-6 to TRBJ2-7; D gene ambiguous. With 8 bases removed from V and 3 bases from J, the gap between germline ends came to 11 bases. CDR1 is MNHNY, CDR2 SVGAGI, per germline (reference sequence). CDR3 length: 12 residues.

CDR3 region: CASSPSTTSPDPYEQYF. The CDR3 DNA is TGTGCCAGCTCGCCGTCAACTACTAGCCCCGATCCCTACGAGCAGTACTTC. This rearrangement joins TRBV18 to TRBJ2-7, with D maybe TRBD2 (6 bases). Germline V CDR1 and CDR2: KGHSH, LQKENI. CDR3 length equals 17 residues. Trimming pared 6 bases from V and 2 bases from J, leaving 23 bases between.

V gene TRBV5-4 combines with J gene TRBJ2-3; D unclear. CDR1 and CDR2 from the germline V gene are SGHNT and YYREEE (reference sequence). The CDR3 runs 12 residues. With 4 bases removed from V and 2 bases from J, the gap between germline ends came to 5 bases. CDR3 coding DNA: TGTGCCAGCAGCAGGGACACAGATACGCAGTATTTT. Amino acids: CASSRDTDTQYF.

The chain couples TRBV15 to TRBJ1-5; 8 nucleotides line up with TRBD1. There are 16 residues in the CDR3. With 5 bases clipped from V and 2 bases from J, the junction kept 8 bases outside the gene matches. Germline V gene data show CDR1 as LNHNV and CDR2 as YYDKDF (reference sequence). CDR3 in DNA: TGTGCCACCAGCGGGACAGGAGGCTCAGGCAATCAGCCCCAGCATTTT. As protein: CATSGTGGSGNQPQHF.

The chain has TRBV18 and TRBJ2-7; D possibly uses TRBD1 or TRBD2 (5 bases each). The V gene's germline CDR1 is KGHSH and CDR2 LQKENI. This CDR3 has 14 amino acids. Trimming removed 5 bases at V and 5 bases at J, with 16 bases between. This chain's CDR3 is CASSDRDGINEQYF. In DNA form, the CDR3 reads TGTGCCAGCTCAGACCGGGACGGCATCAACGAGCAGTACTTC.

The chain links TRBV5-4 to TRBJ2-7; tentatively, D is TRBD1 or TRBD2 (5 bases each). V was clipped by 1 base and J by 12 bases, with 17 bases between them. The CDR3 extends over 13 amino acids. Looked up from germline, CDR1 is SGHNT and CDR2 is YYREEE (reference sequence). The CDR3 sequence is CASSLSEGPGPYF. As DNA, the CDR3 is TGTGCCAGCAGCTTGTCAGAGGGGCCTGGCCCGTACTTC.

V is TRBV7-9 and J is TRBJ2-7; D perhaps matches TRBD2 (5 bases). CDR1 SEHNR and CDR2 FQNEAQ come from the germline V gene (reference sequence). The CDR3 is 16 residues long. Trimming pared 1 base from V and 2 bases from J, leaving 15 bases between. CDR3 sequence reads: CASSLVGTGIAYEQYF. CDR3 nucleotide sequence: TGTGCCAGCAGCTTAGTGGGCACCGGGATAGCCTACGAGCAGTACTTC.

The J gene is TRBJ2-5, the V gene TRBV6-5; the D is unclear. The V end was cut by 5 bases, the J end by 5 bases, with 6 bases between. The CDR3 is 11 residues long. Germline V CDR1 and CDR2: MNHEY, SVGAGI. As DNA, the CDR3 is TGTGCCAGCAGTCTAATGGAGACCCAGTACTTC. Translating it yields CASSLMETQYF.

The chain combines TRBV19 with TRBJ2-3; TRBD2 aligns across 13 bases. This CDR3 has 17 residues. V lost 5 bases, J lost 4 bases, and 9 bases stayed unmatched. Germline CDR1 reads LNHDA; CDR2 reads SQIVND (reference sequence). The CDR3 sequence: CASSRRTSGRSSDTQYF. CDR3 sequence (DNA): TGTGCCAGTAGTCGACGGACTAGCGGGAGATCTTCAGATACGCAGTATTTT.

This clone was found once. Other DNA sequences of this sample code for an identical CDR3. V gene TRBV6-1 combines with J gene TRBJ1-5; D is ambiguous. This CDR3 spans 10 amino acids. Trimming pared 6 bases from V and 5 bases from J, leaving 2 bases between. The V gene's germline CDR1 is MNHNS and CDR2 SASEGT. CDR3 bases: TGTGCCAGCAGCTATCAGCCCCAGCATTTT. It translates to CASSYQPQHF.

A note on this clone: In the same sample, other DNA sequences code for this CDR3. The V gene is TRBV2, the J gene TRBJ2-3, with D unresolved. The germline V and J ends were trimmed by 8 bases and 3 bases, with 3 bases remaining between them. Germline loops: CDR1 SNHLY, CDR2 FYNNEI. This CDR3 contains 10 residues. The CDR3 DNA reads TGTGCCAGCGGTACAGATACGCAGTATTTT. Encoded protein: CASGTDTQYF.

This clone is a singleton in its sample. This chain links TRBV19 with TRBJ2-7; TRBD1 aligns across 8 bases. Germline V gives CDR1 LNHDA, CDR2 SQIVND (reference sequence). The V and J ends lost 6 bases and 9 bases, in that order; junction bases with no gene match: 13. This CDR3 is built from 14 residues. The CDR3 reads CASRKDRDAIWQYF. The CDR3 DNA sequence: TGTGCCAGTAGAAAGGACAGGGACGCGATTTGGCAGTACTTC.

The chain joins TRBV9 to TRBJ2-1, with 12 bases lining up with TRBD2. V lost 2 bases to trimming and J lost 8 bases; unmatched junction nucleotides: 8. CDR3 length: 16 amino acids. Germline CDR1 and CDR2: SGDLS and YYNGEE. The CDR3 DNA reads TGTGCCAGCAGCGTTCTGACTAGCGGGAGTCTCTATGAGCAGTTCTTC. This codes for CASSVLTSGSLYEQFF.

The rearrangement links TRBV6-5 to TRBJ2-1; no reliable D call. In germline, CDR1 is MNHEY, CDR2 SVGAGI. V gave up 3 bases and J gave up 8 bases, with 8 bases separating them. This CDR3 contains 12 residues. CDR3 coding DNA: TGTGCCAGCAGTTATAGGAGCGATGAGCAGTTCTTC. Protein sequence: CASSYRSDEQFF.

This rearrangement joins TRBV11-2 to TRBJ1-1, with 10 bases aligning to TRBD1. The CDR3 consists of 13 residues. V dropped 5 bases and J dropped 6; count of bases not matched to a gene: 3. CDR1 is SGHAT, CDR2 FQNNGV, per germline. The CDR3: CASSPGQGAEAFF. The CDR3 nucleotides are TGTGCCAGCAGCCCAGGACAGGGGGCTGAAGCTTTCTTT.

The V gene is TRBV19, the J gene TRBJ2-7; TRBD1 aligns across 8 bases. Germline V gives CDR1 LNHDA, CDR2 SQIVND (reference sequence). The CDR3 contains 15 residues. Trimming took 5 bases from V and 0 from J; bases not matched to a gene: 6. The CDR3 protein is CASSAGQDYSYEQYF. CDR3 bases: TGTGCCAGTAGTGCGGGACAGGACTACTCCTACGAGCAGTACTTC. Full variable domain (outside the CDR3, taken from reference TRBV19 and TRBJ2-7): DGGITQSPKYLFRKEGQNVTLSCEQNLNHDAMYWYRQDPGQGLRLIYYSQIVNDFQKGDIAEGYSVSREKKESFPLTVTSAQKNPTAFYLCASSAGQDYSYEQYFGPGTRLTVT.

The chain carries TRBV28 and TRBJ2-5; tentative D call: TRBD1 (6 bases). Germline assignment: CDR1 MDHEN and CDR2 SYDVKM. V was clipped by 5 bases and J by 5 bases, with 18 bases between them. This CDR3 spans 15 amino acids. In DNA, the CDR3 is TGTGCCAGCAGTCCCGGGCAGGGGCTGGAGGAGACCCAGTACTTC. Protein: CASSPGQGLEETQYF.

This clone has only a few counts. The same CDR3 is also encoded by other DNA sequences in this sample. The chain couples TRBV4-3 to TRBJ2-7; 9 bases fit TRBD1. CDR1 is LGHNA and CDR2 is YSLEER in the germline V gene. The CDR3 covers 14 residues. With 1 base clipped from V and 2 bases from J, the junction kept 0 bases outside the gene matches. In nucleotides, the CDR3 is TGCGCCAGCAGCCAAGGACAGGGGGCCTACGAGCAGTACTTC. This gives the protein CASSQGQGAYEQYF.

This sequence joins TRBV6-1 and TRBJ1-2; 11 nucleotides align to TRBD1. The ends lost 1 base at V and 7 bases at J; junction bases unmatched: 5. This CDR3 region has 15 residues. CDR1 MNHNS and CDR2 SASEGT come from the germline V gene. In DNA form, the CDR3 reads TGTGCCAGCAGTGAAGACAGGACAGGGGGCGGTGGCTACACCTTC. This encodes CASSEDRTGGGGYTF.

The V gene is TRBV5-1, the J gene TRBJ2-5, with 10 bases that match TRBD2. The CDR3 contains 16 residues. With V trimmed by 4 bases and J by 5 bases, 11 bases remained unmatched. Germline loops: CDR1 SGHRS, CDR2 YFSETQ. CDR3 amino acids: CASSGNERGGVETQYF. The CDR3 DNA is TGCGCCAGCAGCGGGAACGAGCGGGGGGGCGTCGAGACCCAGTACTTC. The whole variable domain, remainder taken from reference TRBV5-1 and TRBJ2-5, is KAGVTQTPRYLIKTRGQQVTLSCSPISGHRSVSWYQQTPGQGLQFLFEYFSETQRNKGNFPGRFSGRQFSNSRSEMNVSTLELGDSALYLCASSGNERGGVETQYFGPGTRLLVL.

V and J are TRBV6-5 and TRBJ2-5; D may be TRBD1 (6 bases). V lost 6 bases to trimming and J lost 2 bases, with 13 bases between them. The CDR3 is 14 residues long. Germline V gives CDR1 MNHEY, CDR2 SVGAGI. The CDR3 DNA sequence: TGTGCCAGCAGCCCCGGACAGCCGCAAGAGACCCAGTACTTC. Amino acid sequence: CASSPGQPQETQYF.

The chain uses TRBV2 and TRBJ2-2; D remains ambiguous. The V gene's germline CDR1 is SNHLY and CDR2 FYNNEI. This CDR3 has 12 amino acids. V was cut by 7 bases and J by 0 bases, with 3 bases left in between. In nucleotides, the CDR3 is TGTGCCAGCATCCCGAACACCGGGGAGCTGTTTTTT. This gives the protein CASIPNTGELFF.

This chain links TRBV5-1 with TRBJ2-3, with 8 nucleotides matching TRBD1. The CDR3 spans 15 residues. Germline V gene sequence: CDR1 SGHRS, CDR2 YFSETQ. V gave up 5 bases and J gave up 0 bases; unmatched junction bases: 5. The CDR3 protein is CASSLRDRSTDTQYF. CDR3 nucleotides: TGCGCCAGCAGTCTCCGGGACAGGAGCACAGATACGCAGTATTTT. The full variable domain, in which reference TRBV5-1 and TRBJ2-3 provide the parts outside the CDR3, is KAGVTQTPRYLIKTRGQQVTLSCSPISGHRSVSWYQQTPGQGLQFLFEYFSETQRNKGNFPGRFSGRQFSNSRSEMNVSTLELGDSALYLCASSLRDRSTDTQYFGPGTRLTVL.

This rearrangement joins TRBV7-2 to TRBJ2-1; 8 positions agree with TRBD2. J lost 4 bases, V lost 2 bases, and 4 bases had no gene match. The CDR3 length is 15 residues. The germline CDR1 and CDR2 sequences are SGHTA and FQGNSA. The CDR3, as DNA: TGTGCCAGCAGCTTAACAACTAGCGGATACAATGAGCAGTTCTTC. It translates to CASSLTTSGYNEQFF. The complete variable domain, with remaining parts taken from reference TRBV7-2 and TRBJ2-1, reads GAGVSQSPSNKVTEKGKDVELRCDPISGHTALYWYRQSLGQGLEFLIYFQGNSAPDKSGLPSDRFSAERTGGSVSTLTIQRTQQEDSAVYLCASSLTTSGYNEQFFGPGTRLTVL.

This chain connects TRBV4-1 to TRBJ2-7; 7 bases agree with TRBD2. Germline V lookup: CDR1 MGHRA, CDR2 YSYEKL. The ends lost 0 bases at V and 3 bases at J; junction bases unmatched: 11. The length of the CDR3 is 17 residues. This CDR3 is CASSQESVLAAVYEQYF. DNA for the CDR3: TGCGCCAGCAGCCAAGAATCTGTCCTAGCGGCTGTCTACGAGCAGTACTTC.

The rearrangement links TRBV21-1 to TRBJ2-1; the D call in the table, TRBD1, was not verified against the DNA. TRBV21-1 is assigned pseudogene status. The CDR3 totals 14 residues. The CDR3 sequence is CASPQVGQYNEQFF. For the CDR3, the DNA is TGTGCCAGCCCCCAGGTCGGACAGTACAATGAGCAGTTCTTC.

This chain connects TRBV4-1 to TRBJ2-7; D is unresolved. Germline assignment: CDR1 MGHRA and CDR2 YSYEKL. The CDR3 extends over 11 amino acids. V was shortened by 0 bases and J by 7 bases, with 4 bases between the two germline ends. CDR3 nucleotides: TGCGCCAGCAGCCAAGAAAGTGAGCAGTACTTC. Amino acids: CASSQESEQYF.